A selection of T cell receptor beta chains follows, all from one sample in a study of OX40 agonist ivuxolimab in advanced cancers. The table came from immunoSEQ multiplex PCR; TCRdb's copy has only in-frame clones and leaves some out. This sample has approximately 96,000 clones, with 80% to 95% found just once. Sequenced here: CD4+ or CD8+ T cells sorted from blood, sampled in a trial of the OX40 agonist ivuxolimab. The receptors originated from an adult with an advanced solid tumor such as melanoma, head and neck, liver or kidney cancer. The CDR3 runs from the conserved cysteine through the conserved F or W. Each record gives: CDR3 length, clone size, V gene, CDR3 protein. Only part of the rows carry a size: once, few, many, or a class if the clone is expanded.

len: 16; abundance: -; v_gene: TRBV7-2; CDR3aa: CASSLGLAGGTDTQYF
len: 14; abundance: -; v_gene: TRBV28; CDR3aa: CASSSVWGTGELFF
len: 11; abundance: -; v_gene: TRBV2; CDR3aa: CASSGFSEQYF
len: 13; abundance: -; v_gene: TRBV9; CDR3aa: CASSPLYNTEAFF
len: 16; abundance: -; v_gene: TRBV9; CDR3aa: CASSRAGRSNTGELFF
len: 16; abundance: -; v_gene: TRBV7-7; CDR3aa: CASSLAISWSSNEQFF
len: 15; abundance: -; v_gene: TRBV19; CDR3aa: CASSIVAGVAYEQYF
len: 14; abundance: -; v_gene: TRBV6-1; CDR3aa: CASRPGQGNEKLFF
len: 14; abundance: -; v_gene: TRBV6-1; CDR3aa: CASSRRDRYTEAFF
len: 15; abundance: -; v_gene: TRBV5-1; CDR3aa: CASSFSGTNTGELFF
len: 15; abundance: few; v_gene: TRBV7-2; CDR3aa: CASSTRLAGPYEQYF
len: 15; abundance: once; v_gene: TRBV4-2; CDR3aa: CASSQEGGTADTQYF
len: 18; abundance: once; v_gene: TRBV18; CDR3aa: CASSLRGPGTSGTDTQYF
len: 15; abundance: -; v_gene: TRBV5-4; CDR3aa: CASSLGLAGYYEQYF
len: 14; abundance: once; v_gene: TRBV30; CDR3aa: CAWSVLSGTDTQYF
len: 11; abundance: -; v_gene: TRBV7-9; CDR3aa: CASSRGLEQFF
len: 14; abundance: -; v_gene: TRBV7-2; CDR3aa: CASSLSGLAGGWYF
len: 15; abundance: -; v_gene: TRBV30; CDR3aa: CAWGLTSGGEETQYF
len: 15; abundance: once; v_gene: TRBV7-3; CDR3aa: CASSLQGASTDTQYF